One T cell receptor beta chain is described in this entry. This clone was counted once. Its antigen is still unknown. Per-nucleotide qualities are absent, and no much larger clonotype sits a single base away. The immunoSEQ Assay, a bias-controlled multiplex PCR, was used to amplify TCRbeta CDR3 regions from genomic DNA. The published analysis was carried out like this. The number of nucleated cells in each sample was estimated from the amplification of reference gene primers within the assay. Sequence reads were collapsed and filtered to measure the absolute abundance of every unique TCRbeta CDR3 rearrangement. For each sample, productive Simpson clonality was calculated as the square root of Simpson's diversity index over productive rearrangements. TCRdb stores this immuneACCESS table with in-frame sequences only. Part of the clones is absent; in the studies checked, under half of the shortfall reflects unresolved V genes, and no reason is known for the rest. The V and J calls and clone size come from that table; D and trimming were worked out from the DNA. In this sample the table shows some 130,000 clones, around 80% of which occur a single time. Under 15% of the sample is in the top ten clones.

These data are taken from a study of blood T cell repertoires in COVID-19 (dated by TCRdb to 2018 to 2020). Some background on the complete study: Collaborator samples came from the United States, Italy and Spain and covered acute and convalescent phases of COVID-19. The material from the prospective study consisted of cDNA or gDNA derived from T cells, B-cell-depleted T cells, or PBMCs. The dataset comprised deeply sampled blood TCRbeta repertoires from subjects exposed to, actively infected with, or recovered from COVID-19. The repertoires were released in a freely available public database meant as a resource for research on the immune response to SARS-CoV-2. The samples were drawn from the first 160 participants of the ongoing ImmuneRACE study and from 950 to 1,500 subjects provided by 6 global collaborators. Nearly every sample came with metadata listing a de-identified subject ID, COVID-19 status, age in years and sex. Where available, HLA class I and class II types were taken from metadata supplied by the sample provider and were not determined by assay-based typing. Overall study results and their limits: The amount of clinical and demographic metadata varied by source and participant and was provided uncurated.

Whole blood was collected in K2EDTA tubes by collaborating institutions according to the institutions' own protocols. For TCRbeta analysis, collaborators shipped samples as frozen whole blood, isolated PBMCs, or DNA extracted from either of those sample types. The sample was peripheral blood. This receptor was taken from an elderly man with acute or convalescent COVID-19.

The nucleotide sequence reads as follows: TGTGCCAGCAGCCCCCAGGTGGGGCGGGACACAGATACGCAGTATTTT. This gives the protein CASSPQVGRDTDTQYF. The V gene is TRBV7-2 and the J gene is TRBJ2-3; matching of 6 bases hints at TRBD2 as the D gene. V was cut back by 5 bases and J by 2 bases, leaving a gap of 17 bases between them. The germline V gene sets CDR1 to SGHTA and CDR2 to FQGNSA. The CDR3 contains 16 residues, cysteine and phenylalanine counted. Just CDR3 DNA is preserved here, 48 bases in frame from base 1.